The following is a T cell receptor (beta chain) sequence with its context. This table comes from immunoSEQ multiplex PCR, and its TCRdb copy is limited to in-frame clones, with some not included. The sample gives around 640,000 clones, roughly 96% of which show up once; more than 0.085% is in the top ten. This record comes from a study of shared clonotypes between healthy human individuals. Only CD45RO-negative cells positively selected for CCR7 counted as naive CD8 cells, so terminally differentiated effector memory CD45RA+ cells were excluded. The CDR3 sequence is 15 residues long. Germline assignment: CDR1 MNHEY and CDR2 SMNVEV (reference sequence). Trimming stripped 6 bases from V and 4 bases from J, with 18 bases between.

Sequenced: naive CD8+ T cells sorted from blood. The source of this sequence is a woman in her twenties or thirties in good health. This sequence joins TRBV27 and TRBJ1-2; a possible D gene is TRBD1 (6 bases). In DNA, the CDR3 is TGTGCCAGCAGCGACGGGCAGGGGCTGTTCTATGGCTACACCTTC. Encoded protein: CASSDGQGLFYGYTF.